This T cell receptor (beta chain) was recovered during a study of control samples from healthy donors and cancer patients. The table came from immunoSEQ multiplex PCR; TCRdb's copy has only in-frame clones and leaves some out. The data contain under 150,000 clones, around 86% of them singletons. This CDR3 is built from 14 residues. Trimming took off 2 bases at V and 0 bases at J, with 8 bases between the two ends. Per germline, CDR1 SGHTA and CDR2 FQGNSA. The specimen sequenced was blood. The TCR comes from a man aged 30 to 45 in good health. This chain links TRBV7-2 with TRBJ2-7; D remains ambiguous. CDR3 amino acids: CASSLRQSSYEQYF. For the CDR3, the DNA is TGTGCCAGCAGCTTAAGGCAGAGCTCCTACGAGCAGTACTTC.